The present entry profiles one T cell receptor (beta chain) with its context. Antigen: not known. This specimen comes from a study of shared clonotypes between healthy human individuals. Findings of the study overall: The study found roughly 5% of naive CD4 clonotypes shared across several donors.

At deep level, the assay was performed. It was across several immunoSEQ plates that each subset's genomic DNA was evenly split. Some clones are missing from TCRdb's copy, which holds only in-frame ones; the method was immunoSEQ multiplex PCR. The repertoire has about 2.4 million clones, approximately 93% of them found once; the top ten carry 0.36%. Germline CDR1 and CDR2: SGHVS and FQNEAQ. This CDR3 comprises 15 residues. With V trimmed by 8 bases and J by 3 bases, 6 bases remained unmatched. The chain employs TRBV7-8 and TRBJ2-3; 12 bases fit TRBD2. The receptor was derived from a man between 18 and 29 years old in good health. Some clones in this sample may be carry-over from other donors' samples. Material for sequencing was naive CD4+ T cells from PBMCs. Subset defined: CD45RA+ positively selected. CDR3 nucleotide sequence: TGTGCCAGCGGGAACGGGACTAGCGGGACAGATACGCAGTATTTT. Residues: CASGNGTSGTDTQYF.